This T cell receptor (beta chain) derives from a study of T cells after yellow fever vaccination. General observations from the study: Bulk-population clonotypes that are abundant could appear as contaminants in FACS-sorted repertoires. Weaker overall was a secondary response that nonetheless peaked faster, on day 5 versus 15. Most primary-vaccination clones reappeared after the booster (about 97% CD4, roughly 88% CD8).

This CDR3 is 15 amino acids long. V shed 8 bases, J shed 3 bases, and the junction held 7 bases outside the gene matches. In germline, CDR1 is SNHLY, CDR2 FYNNEI. This clonotype was observed a few times. The antigen remains undetermined. Template switching by 5'RACE produced TCR cDNA, adding a universal primer site and UMIs. MiXCR was run by TCRdb on the 5' RACE reads, yielding one entry per CDR3 protein. This sample has around 310,000 distinct CDR3 sequences, with over 8% found just once. The genes are TRBV2 and TRBJ2-5; TRBD2 aligns across 12 bases. The sample was PBMCs, taken on the day of the first yellow fever vaccination. The sequence derives from a man aged 18 to 29 who received the YFV17D yellow fever vaccine. As DNA, the CDR3 is TGTGCCAGCGGAGGACTAGCGGGACCCGAAGAGACCCAGTACTTC. Amino acid sequence: CASGGLAGPEETQYF.